The 32 T cell receptor beta chains presented below share a single source sample, sequenced in a study of blood T cell repertoires in COVID-19. TCRdb keeps only in-frame clones here, not all; method: immunoSEQ multiplex PCR. The profile shows just over 650,000 clones, around 89% of them singletons. Sequenced: peripheral blood. The receptors stem from a woman aged 18-35 years with acute or convalescent COVID-19.

This chain connects TRBV28 to TRBJ1-2, with TRBD1 as a possible D gene (5 bases). The V end lost 4 bases, the J end lost 4 bases, and 13 bases lay between the germline ends. Germline CDR1 MDHEN, CDR2 SYDVKM. The CDR3 has 14 residues. The CDR3 nucleotides read TGTGCCAGCAGTTCGCGCGGGACTCTCTATGGCTACACCTTC. Its protein is CASSSRGTLYGYTF.

V gene TRBV5-5 combines with J gene TRBJ2-3; a possible D gene is TRBD2 (6 bases). The CDR3 has 14 amino acids. Germline assignment: CDR1 SGHKS and CDR2 YYEKEE (reference sequence). The V gene lost 4 bases and the J gene lost 1 base, with 10 bases spanning the gap. The CDR3 reads CASSRDSRTDTQYF. CDR3 DNA: TGTGCCAGCAGCCGGGACTCCCGCACAGATACGCAGTATTTT.

The chain has TRBV5-5 and TRBJ2-2; unclear D gene. Germline CDR1 and CDR2: SGHKS and YYEKEE (reference sequence). Trimming left V 3 bases short and J 7 bases short, with 4 bases between. The CDR3 covers 11 residues. The chain's CDR3 is CASSSSGELFF. DNA of the CDR3: TGTGCCAGCAGCTCGAGCGGGGAGCTGTTTTTT. The full variable domain, completed using reference TRBV5-5 and TRBJ2-2, is DAGVTQSPTHLIKTRGQQVTLRCSPISGHKSVSWYQQVLGQGPQFIFQYYEKEERGRGNFPDRFSARQFPNYSSELNVNALLLGDSALYLCASSSSGELFFGEGSRLTVL.

The V call is TRBV5-6, the J call TRBJ2-3, with TRBD1 as a possible D gene (6 bases). Per germline, CDR1 SGHDT and CDR2 YYEEEE. V was clipped by 0 bases and J by 3 bases, with 11 bases between them. This CDR3 is built from 15 residues. CDR3 loop: CASSLDRERTDTQYF. In nucleotides, the CDR3 is TGTGCCAGCAGCTTGGACAGGGAGAGAACAGATACGCAGTATTTT.

This clone is a singleton in its sample. The rearrangement uses TRBV9 and TRBJ2-1; weak D call: TRBD1 (6 bases). The germline CDR1 and CDR2 sequences are SGDLS and YYNGEE. Trimming cost V 1 base and J 7 bases, with 15 bases left between them. The CDR3 covers 15 residues. The CDR3 region has the DNA TGTGCCAGCAGCGTAAGAGCAGGGGACGCAAATGAGCAGTTCTTC. Protein: CASSVRAGDANEQFF.

The chain joins TRBV29-1 to TRBJ1-1, with a weak D call TRBD1 (5 bases). CDR1 and CDR2 from the germline V gene are SQVTM and ANQGSEA. The CDR3 is 15 residues long. V dropped 0 bases and J dropped 1 base, with 12 bases sitting between them. CDR3 protein: CSVEESPGRNTEAFF. CDR3 bases: TGCAGCGTTGAAGAGTCTCCAGGGCGGAACACTGAAGCTTTCTTT.

V usage is TRBV4-1 and J usage is TRBJ2-3; 10 nucleotides match TRBD2. CDR1 is MGHRA, CDR2 YSYEKL, per germline. The CDR3 sequence is 19 residues long. Losses at the gene ends were 1 base for V and 5 bases for J; bases not matched to a gene: 15. Written as DNA, the CDR3 is TGCGCCAGCAGCCAAGTTGGGACTAGCGTTAAAAATCAGGTAGATACGCAGTATTTT. Protein: CASSQVGTSVKNQVDTQYF.

The genes are TRBV7-8 and TRBJ2-3, with a weak D call TRBD1 (5 bases). Looked up from germline, CDR1 is SGHVS and CDR2 is FQNEAQ. CDR3 size: 13 residues. The V end lost 4 bases, the J end lost 4 bases, and 9 bases lay between the germline ends. The CDR3 nucleotides are TGTGCCAGCAGCTCCTTCAGGGCAGATACGCAGTATTTT. Translating gives CASSSFRADTQYF.

The rearrangement uses TRBV11-2 and TRBJ2-1, with a weak D call TRBD1 (6 bases). Between the trimmed V and J ends, which lost 2 bases and 8 bases, there was a span of 19 bases. CDR1 is SGHAT and CDR2 is FQNNGV in the germline V gene. The CDR3 has 16 residues. The CDR3 bases are TGTGCCAGCAGCTTATCAATTTTACAGGGTTTTGATGAGCAGTTCTTC. It encodes CASSLSILQGFDEQFF.

About this clone itself: At the DNA level, this CDR3 is encoded by other sequences in the same sample as well. The chain carries TRBV7-9 and TRBJ1-2; the D is unclear. The CDR3 totals 12 residues. Germline CDR1 reads SEHNR; CDR2 reads FQNEAQ (reference sequence). V lost 5 bases, J lost 3 bases, and 7 bases lay in between. CDR3: CASSPRDYGYTF. DNA for the CDR3: TGTGCCAGCAGCCCACGGGACTATGGCTACACCTTC.

The genes are TRBV5-1 and TRBJ1-4; 8 nucleotides match TRBD1. The germline V gene encodes CDR1 SGHRS and CDR2 YFSETQ. The CDR3 covers 14 residues. The CDR3 sequence: CATGEGATNEKLFF. The CDR3 bases are TGCGCGACAGGGGAAGGGGCAACTAATGAAAAACTGTTTTTT.

The rearrangement joins TRBV6-5 to TRBJ1-1; D remains unclear. CDR1 MNHEY and CDR2 SVGAGI come from the germline V gene. The CDR3 has 14 residues. V shed 6 bases and J shed 0 bases, with 11 bases lying between them. CDR3 sequence (DNA): TGTGCCAGCAGGCCAGTACGATTGAACACTGAAGCTTTCTTT. Its protein product is CASRPVRLNTEAFF.

This chain links TRBV9 with TRBJ2-7; 8 bases agree with TRBD2. Germline assignment: CDR1 SGDLS and CDR2 YYNGEE. V dropped 3 bases and J dropped 2; count of bases not matched to a gene: 10. This CDR3 has 16 residues. The CDR3 coding sequence is TGTGCCAGCAGCGCCTCCGGGAGGGGAAAGACCTACGAGCAGTACTTC. It translates to CASSASGRGKTYEQYF.

The V gene is TRBV5-6, the J gene TRBJ2-1; 8 bases fit TRBD2. The CDR3 is made up of 17 amino acids. Per the germline V gene, CDR1 is SGHDT and CDR2 is YYEEEE. With V trimmed by 3 bases and J by 4 bases, 12 bases remained unmatched. CDR3: CASSSSLRGAPYNEQFF. The CDR3 nucleotides read TGTGCCAGCAGCTCCTCGCTGCGGGGGGCCCCGTACAATGAGCAGTTCTTC.

V usage is TRBV9 and J usage is TRBJ2-2, with 9 bases matching TRBD1. Unmatched junction bases numbered 25, after V lost 3 bases and J lost 4 bases. Germline values: CDR1 SGDLS, CDR2 YYNGEE. The CDR3 has 22 residues. The CDR3 sequence: CASSGGPGVGTGPRGSTGELFF. The CDR3 DNA is TGTGCCAGCAGCGGGGGACCCGGCGTGGGGACAGGGCCCAGGGGAAGCACCGGGGAGCTGTTTTTT.

The rearrangement uses TRBV7-6 and TRBJ1-1; a weak D match, TRBD1 (6 bases). Germline V gene lookup returns CDR1 SGHVS and CDR2 FNYEAQ. V lost 0 bases and J 1 base, leaving 15 bases between the germline ends. CDR3 size: 17 residues. CDR3 DNA sequence: TGTGCCAGCAGCTTAGCTTTCAGGGGAAAACAGAACACTGAAGCTTTCTTT. Translating it yields CASSLAFRGKQNTEAFF.

V usage is TRBV24-1 and J usage is TRBJ2-7, with 9 bases that match TRBD1. V was pared by 4 bases and J by 6 bases, with 12 bases of the junction left unmatched. The CDR3 has 16 amino acids. Looked up from germline, CDR1 is KGHDR and CDR2 is SFDVKD. Written as DNA, the CDR3 is TGTGCCACCAGTGACTCCGGGACAGGGTCTCCGTCCGAGCAGTACTTC. Amino acids: CATSDSGTGSPSEQYF.

This clone occurred once. The chain couples TRBV24-1 to TRBJ2-1, with D possibly TRBD1 on 6 matching bases. CDR1 is KGHDR, CDR2 SFDVKD, per germline. The CDR3 loop spans 17 amino acids. V lost 2 bases, J lost 7 bases, and 20 bases lay in between. The CDR3 DNA is TGTGCCACCAGTGATTGGGGCTCCCCCAGGGGCCAAAATGAGCAGTTCTTC. Its translation: CATSDWGSPRGQNEQFF.

The V call is TRBV25-1, the J call TRBJ1-1; no firm D call. V was trimmed by 6 bases and J by 1 base, leaving 6 bases between them. This CDR3 has 12 residues. In germline, CDR1 is MGHDK, CDR2 SYGVNS. CDR3 sequence (DNA): TGTGCCAGCAGACGGGAGAACACTGAAGCTTTCTTT. Translated, it gives CASRRENTEAFF.

This chain connects TRBV4-3 to TRBJ2-1; 9 positions match TRBD2. CDR3 length: 16 amino acids. CDR1 LGHNA and CDR2 YSLEER come from the germline V gene. The V segment lost 1 base and the J segment 3 bases; nucleotides outside the gene matches: 4. The DNA for the CDR3 is TGCGCCAGCAGCCAAGGGAGGCGGGGGGGCTACAATGAGCAGTTCTTC. It translates to CASSQGRRGGYNEQFF.

This rearrangement joins TRBV6-5 to TRBJ2-3; D is perhaps TRBD1 (5 bases). Between the trimmed V and J ends, which lost 8 bases and 4 bases, there was a span of 10 bases. Germline V CDR1 and CDR2: MNHEY, SVGAGI. The CDR3 sequence is 12 residues long. CDR3 protein: CASGRVADTQYF. The CDR3 DNA is TGTGCCAGCGGCAGGGTAGCAGATACGCAGTATTTT.

The CDR3 spells CASSLVRSGPSGTQYF. DNA for the CDR3: TGCGCCAGCAGCTTGGTTAGATCCGGCCCTTCGGGTACGCAGTATTTT. V and J are TRBV5-1 and TRBJ2-3; no clear D. V was shortened by 0 bases and J by 8 bases, with 19 bases between the two germline ends. CDR3 length equals 16 residues. Germline V CDR1 and CDR2: SGHRS, YFSETQ.

The V and J genes are TRBV18 and TRBJ2-3; TRBD2 matches at 8 bases. The junction had 6 bases not matched to a gene; V was cut back by 3 bases and J by 4 bases. CDR3 length: 15 residues. CDR1 and CDR2 (germline): KGHSH, LQKENI. CDR3 loop: CASSPERGSADTQYF. In DNA form, the CDR3 reads TGTGCCAGCTCACCGGAGCGGGGGAGCGCAGATACGCAGTATTTT.

The chain carries TRBV20-1 and TRBJ2-3; D not resolved. CDR1 is DFQATT and CDR2 is SNEGSKA in the germline V gene (reference sequence). Trimming took off 3 bases at V and 5 bases at J, with 6 bases between the two ends. This CDR3 region has 11 residues. The CDR3 region has the DNA TGCAGTGCTAGCCCAGGAGATACGCAGTATTTT. It specifies CSASPGDTQYF.

This clone has a single count. This chain uses TRBV5-1 with TRBJ2-3; TRBD1 matches 8 bases. This CDR3 is built from 13 residues. J was trimmed by 3 bases and V by 5 bases; bases with no gene match: 2. Per germline, CDR1 SGHRS and CDR2 YFSETQ. The CDR3 region has the DNA TGCGCCAGCAGTACAGGGGGTACAGATACGCAGTATTTT. Protein product: CASSTGGTDTQYF.

The chain has TRBV6-5 and TRBJ1-6, with 7 bases lining up with TRBD1. Germline lookup yields CDR1 MNHEY and CDR2 SVGAGI. The V gene end was trimmed by 7 bases and the J gene end by 7 bases; junction bases not matched to a gene: 7. The CDR3 extends over 14 amino acids. The CDR3 nucleotides are TGTGCCAGCACCCGGGACAGACGCAATTCACCCCTCCACTTT. Its protein product is CASTRDRRNSPLHF.

The chain couples TRBV6-1 to TRBJ1-1, with TRBD1 identical over 10 bases. The CDR3 runs to 13 residues. The J segment lost 11 bases and the V segment lost 3 bases, leaving 6 bases of the junction unmatched. CDR1 and CDR2 from the germline V gene are MNHNS and SASEGT. The CDR3 is CASSEGDRGVAFF. The CDR3 coding sequence is TGTGCCAGCAGTGAGGGGGACAGGGGAGTCGCTTTCTTT.

This chain joins TRBV5-4 and TRBJ2-7; TRBD1 agrees at 7 bases. The CDR3 has 13 amino acids. Germline V gives CDR1 SGHNT, CDR2 YYREEE (reference sequence). V dropped 3 bases and J dropped 6; count of bases not matched to a gene: 6. CDR3 protein: CASSSTGDGEQYF. The CDR3 region has the DNA TGTGCCAGCAGCTCAACAGGGGACGGCGAGCAGTACTTC.

The V call is TRBV19, the J call TRBJ2-1, with 12 bases identical to TRBD2. Looked up from germline, CDR1 is LNHDA and CDR2 is SQIVND (reference sequence). Trimming at V came to 4 bases and at J to 7 bases, leaving 5 bases not matched to a gene. The CDR3 contains 15 residues. For the CDR3, the DNA is TGTGCCAGTAGTAGACTAGCGGGGGATGTAAATGAGCAGTTCTTC. As protein: CASSRLAGDVNEQFF.

About this clone itself: The sample carries other DNA sequences with the same CDR3. This chain links TRBV5-1 with TRBJ2-7, with TRBD1 matching over 10 bases. CDR3 length: 14 amino acids. J lost 2 bases, V lost 2 bases, and 1 base had no gene match. From germline, CDR1 is SGHRS and CDR2 YFSETQ. In DNA, the CDR3 is TGCGCCAGCAGCTTCGGGACAGGGGCCTACGAGCAGTACTTC. It codes for CASSFGTGAYEQYF.

The V call is TRBV7-9, the J call TRBJ2-7; 8 bases align to TRBD1. CDR3 length equals 15 residues. Germline values: CDR1 SEHNR, CDR2 FQNEAQ (reference sequence). Germline trimming cut 5 bases from V and 3 bases from J; bases unmatched to any gene: 9. CDR3 sequence reads: CASSLGPGGYYEQYF. In nucleotides, the CDR3 is TGTGCCAGCAGCCTAGGCCCAGGGGGCTACTACGAGCAGTACTTC.

In its sample, this clone was seen a few times. DNA for the CDR3: TGCAGCGTGGGGGACAGGGGCGCACGGCAGCCCCAGCATTTT. This encodes CSVGDRGARQPQHF. This chain joins TRBV29-1 and TRBJ1-5; 10 bases match TRBD1. Per the germline V gene, CDR1 is SQVTM and CDR2 is ANQGSEA. V lost 6 bases, J lost 7 bases, and 9 bases stayed unmatched. The CDR3 spans 14 residues.